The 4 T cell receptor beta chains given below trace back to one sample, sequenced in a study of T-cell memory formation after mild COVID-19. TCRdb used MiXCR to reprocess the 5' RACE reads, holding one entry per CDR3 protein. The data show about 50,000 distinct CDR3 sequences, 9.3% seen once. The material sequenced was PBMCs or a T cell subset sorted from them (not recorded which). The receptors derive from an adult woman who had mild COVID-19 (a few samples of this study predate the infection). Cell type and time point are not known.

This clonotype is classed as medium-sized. In DNA form, the CDR3 reads TGCAGCGCCAAACTAGCGGGAGGGAACACCGGGGAGCTGTTTTTT. Its translation: CSAKLAGGNTGELFF. The rearrangement joins TRBV29-1 to TRBJ2-2; 12 positions agree with TRBD2. Germline-derived CDR1 and CDR2 are SQVTM and ANQGSEA. This CDR3 region has 15 residues. Unmatched junction bases numbered 4, after V lost 7 bases and J lost 1 base.

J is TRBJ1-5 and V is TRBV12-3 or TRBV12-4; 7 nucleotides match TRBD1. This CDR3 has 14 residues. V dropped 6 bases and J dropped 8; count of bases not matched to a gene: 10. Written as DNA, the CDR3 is TGTGCCAGCAGAGGACAGGAGGGTGGGGAGCCCCAGCATTTT. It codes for CASRGQEGGEPQHF.

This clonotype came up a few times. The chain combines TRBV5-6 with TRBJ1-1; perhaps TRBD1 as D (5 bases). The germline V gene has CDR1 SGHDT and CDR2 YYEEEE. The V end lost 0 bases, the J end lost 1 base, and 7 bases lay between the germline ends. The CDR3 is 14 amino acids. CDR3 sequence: CASSLVDKNTEAFF. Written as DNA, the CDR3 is TGTGCCAGCAGCTTGGTGGACAAGAACACTGAAGCTTTCTTT.

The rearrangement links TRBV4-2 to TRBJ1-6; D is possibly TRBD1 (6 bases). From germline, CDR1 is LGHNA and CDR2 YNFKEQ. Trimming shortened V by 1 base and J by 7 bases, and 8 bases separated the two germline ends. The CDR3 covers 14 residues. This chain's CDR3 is CASSQGQENSPLHF. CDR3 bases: TGTGCCAGCAGCCAAGGACAGGAAAATTCACCCCTCCACTTT.